What follows describes a single T cell receptor (beta chain). Thawed unstimulated PBMCs were FACS-sorted by CD3, CD4 and CD8 into two populations. Germline loops: CDR1 MRHNA, CDR2 SNTAGT. CDR3 size: 14 residues. V lost 0 bases and J 6 bases, leaving 8 bases between the germline ends. Data came from immunoSEQ multiplex PCR; TCRdb stores just in-frame clones and leaves some out. This sample yields tens of thousands of clones, of which 80% are seen a single time; approximately 0.79% belongs to the top ten. The sample is drawn from a study of T cell clones after liver transplantation. For the study at large: Liver transplant recipients had immunosuppression withdrawal attempted within 2 years. Subjects received no induction therapy and standard immunosuppression until randomization at 12-24 months post-transplant.

This clonotype was sampled from a human patient who received a liver transplant. The T cells may partly be graft donor cells. The V gene is TRBV6-4, the J gene TRBJ2-2; D not resolved. Sequenced material: CD4+ T cells from blood, taken 12 months after liver transplant. CDR3 loop: CASSDSRAPGELFF. The DNA of the CDR3 is TGTGCCAGCAGTGACTCGAGAGCCCCCGGGGAGCTGTTTTTT.